The rows below give T cell receptor beta chains drawn from one sample of a study of T-cell reconstitution after alpha-beta-depleted transplantation in children. TCRdb redid the calling of the PCR reads with MiXCR, one entry per CDR3 protein. The profile shows 600,000 to 800,000 distinct CDR3 sequences, approximately 14% of them singletons. Sequences were derived from PBMCs, sampled before TCRalphabeta/CD19-depleted stem cell transplant. The receptors shown here come from a girl aged 2-10 years with congenital amegakaryocytic thrombocytopenia, due to receive a stem cell transplant. The CDR3 runs from the conserved cysteine through the conserved F or W. Each record gives: D gene, J gene, clone size, V gene, CDR3 DNA, CDR3 protein. D genes are given only for firm matches. Not all rows give a size; the values are once, few, many and, for expanded clones, a class.

TRBD1	TRBJ2-7	many	TRBV12-3/TRBV12-4	TGTGCCAGCAGACGACAGGGAATGGAGTCCGAGCAGTACTTC	CASRRQGMESEQYF
.	TRBJ2-5	many	TRBV19	TGTGCCAGTAGTAAACAGCGAGAGACCCAGTACTTC	CASSKQRETQYF
.	TRBJ2-3	many	TRBV24-1	TGTGCCACCAGTGATTTGCGGGGAGGATCCACAGATACGCAGTATTTT	CATSDLRGGSTDTQYF
.	TRBJ2-7	many	TRBV12-3/TRBV12-4	TGTGCCAGCAGTTTATACCGCGGGGCCTACGAGCAGTACTTC	CASSLYRGAYEQYF
.	TRBJ2-1	.	TRBV7-8	TGTGCCAGCAGCTTAGGTGGGGCAGGAAATGAGCAGTTCTTC	CASSLGGAGNEQFF
.	TRBJ1-1	many	TRBV29-1	TGCAGCGTTTCTTTGGGGGGCATGAACACTGAAGCTTTCTTT	CSVSLGGMNTEAFF
.	TRBJ2-7	many	TRBV20-1	TGCAGTGGGGGGGATTCGAGCTACAGCGAGCAGTACTTC	CSGGDSSYSEQYF
.	TRBJ2-7	many	TRBV6-5	TGTGCCAGCAGTTTCGGGGTCGAGCAGTACTTC	CASSFGVEQYF
.	TRBJ2-2	.	TRBV18	TGTGCCAGCTCACAACTAGGACAGATGAACACCGGGGAGCTGTTTTTT	CASSQLGQMNTGELFF
TRBD2	TRBJ2-5	many	TRBV12-3/TRBV12-4	TGTGCCAGCAGTTTCCGGGGGGGGGATGGAGAGACCCAGTACTTC	CASSFRGGDGETQYF
TRBD2	TRBJ2-1	many	TRBV5-1	TGCGCCAGCAGCTCAAATACCCCGGGACTAGCGGGAGGGTTAAACAATGAGCAGTTCTTC	CASSSNTPGLAGGLNNEQFF
TRBD1	TRBJ1-2	many	TRBV5-1	TGCGCCAGCAGGTTTGGGACAGGGGTCGACTATGGCTACACCTTC	CASRFGTGVDYGYTF
.	TRBJ2-1	many	TRBV7-9	TGCGCCAGCCGACTTTACAATGAGCAGTTCTTC	CASRLYNEQFF
TRBD2	TRBJ2-1	many	TRBV20-1	TGCAGTGCTAGAGAGCGGGAGTTTGAGCAGTTCTTC	CSAREREFEQFF
.	TRBJ1-3	many	TRBV5-1	TGCGCCAGCAGCTTATACAGGGCCCCCGGCTCTGGAAACACCATATATTTT	CASSLYRAPGSGNTIYF
TRBD1	TRBJ2-7	many	TRBV28	TGTGCCTCCTACCCAACGACAGGGATCTACGAGCAGTACTTC	CASYPTTGIYEQYF